Listed below are T cell receptor beta chains from one sample, sequenced in a study of blood T cell repertoires in COVID-19. Some clones are missing from TCRdb's copy, which holds only in-frame ones; the method was immunoSEQ multiplex PCR. The profile shows about 39,000 clones, around 96% of them singletons. The sequencing sample was made of peripheral blood. These TCRs come from a human donor with active COVID-19. The donor label of this sample is uncertain. Each CDR3 is given with its conserved first and last residue. The D gene is left open where the match is weak. The size entry is marked missing in some rows and otherwise reads once, few, many or a size class.

J: TRBJ1-5; V: TRBV3-1/TRBV3-2; size: NA; D: NA; CDR3: CASSQMRGNQPQHF; DNA: TGTGCCAGCAGCCAAATGCGGGGTAATCAGCCCCAGCATTTT
J: TRBJ2-1; V: TRBV19; size: NA; D: NA; CDR3: CASSQALSYNEQFF; DNA: TGTGCCAGTAGTCAGGCTTTGTCCTACAATGAGCAGTTCTTC
J: TRBJ2-1; V: TRBV10-2; size: NA; D: TRBD1; CDR3: CASRTLTTGGNEQFF; DNA: TGCGCCAGCAGGACTCTCACCACAGGGGGGAATGAGCAGTTCTTC
J: TRBJ2-3; V: TRBV10-3; size: NA; D: NA; CDR3: CAISESLGQLLDTQYF; DNA: TGTGCCATCAGTGAGTCCCTGGGCCAGCTATTAGATACGCAGTATTTT
J: TRBJ2-7; V: TRBV27; size: once; D: NA; CDR3: CASRLLVGSGEQYF; DNA: TGTGCCAGCCGACTACTGGTGGGTTCCGGGGAGCAGTACTTC
J: TRBJ2-2; V: TRBV9; size: few; D: NA; CDR3: CASSAGSNTGELFF; DNA: TGTGCCAGCAGCGCAGGATCCAACACCGGGGAGCTGTTTTTT
J: TRBJ2-1; V: TRBV9; size: NA; D: NA; CDR3: CASSVEAGAPRPYNEQFF; DNA: TGTGCCAGCAGCGTAGAGGCGGGGGCCCCCCGCCCCTACAATGAGCAGTTCTTC
J: TRBJ2-5; V: TRBV21-1; size: once; D: NA; CDR3: CASTPWNATGQETQYF; DNA: TGTGCCAGCACCCCGTGGAACGCGACAGGGCAAGAGACCCAGTACTTC
J: TRBJ2-3; V: TRBV21-1; size: once; D: NA; CDR3: CASSKARGFSTDTQYF; DNA: TGTGCCAGCAGCAAAGCGCGAGGGTTCAGCACAGATACGCAGTATTTT
J: TRBJ2-3; V: TRBV10-3; size: NA; D: TRBD2; CDR3: CAISRSAGVDTQYF; DNA: TGTGCCATCAGTAGATCGGCGGGGGTAGATACGCAGTATTTT
J: TRBJ2-7; V: TRBV10-2; size: NA; D: NA; CDR3: CASSESVFRGLAYEQYF; DNA: TGCGCCAGCAGTGAGTCGGTTTTCAGGGGTCTGGCCTACGAGCAGTACTTC
J: TRBJ1-2; V: TRBV4-1; size: few; D: NA; CDR3: CASSFGEQANYGYTF; DNA: TGCGCCAGCAGCTTCGGGGAGCAAGCTAACTATGGCTACACCTTC
J: TRBJ2-7; V: TRBV6-2/TRBV6-3; size: NA; D: NA; CDR3: CASSYGTPGEQYF; DNA: TGTGCCAGCAGTTACGGCACCCCGGGAGAGCAGTACTTC
J: TRBJ2-2; V: TRBV5-1; size: once; D: NA; CDR3: CASSLVVPTGELFF; DNA: TGCGCCAGCAGCTTGGTAGTTCCAACCGGGGAGCTGTTTTTT
J: TRBJ2-1; V: TRBV5-1; size: NA; D: TRBD2; CDR3: CASSLGLLAGAYNEQFF; DNA: TGCGCCAGCAGCTTGGGCCTACTAGCGGGAGCCTACAATGAGCAGTTCTTC
J: TRBJ1-4; V: TRBV4-1; size: NA; D: NA; CDR3: CASSQEKGGGVEKLFF; DNA: TGCGCCAGCAGCCAAGAAAAGGGAGGGGGGGTGGAAAAACTGTTTTTT
J: TRBJ2-7; V: TRBV20-1; size: NA; D: TRBD2; CDR3: CSRLAGDEQYF; DNA: TGCAGTCGACTAGCGGGAGACGAGCAGTACTTC
J: TRBJ2-4; V: TRBV6-2/TRBV6-3; size: NA; D: NA; CDR3: CASSYGRVGAKNIQYF; DNA: TGTGCCAGCAGTTACGGCAGGGTGGGGGCCAAAAACATTCAGTACTTC
J: TRBJ1-3; V: TRBV7-2; size: NA; D: NA; CDR3: CASSPQFVVGNTIYF; DNA: TGTGCCAGCAGCCCCCAGTTCGTGGTGGGAAACACCATATATTTT
J: TRBJ2-3; V: TRBV6-5; size: NA; D: TRBD1; CDR3: CASNRGVADTQYF; DNA: TGTGCCAGCAACAGGGGAGTTGCAGATACGCAGTATTTT
J: TRBJ1-6; V: TRBV3-1/TRBV3-2; size: NA; D: NA; CDR3: CASSQVLGNSPLHF; DNA: TGTGCCAGCAGCCAAGTCCTAGGTAATTCACCCCTCCACTTT
J: TRBJ2-4; V: TRBV7-2; size: NA; D: TRBD2; CDR3: CASSFSILAGGLAKNIQYF; DNA: TGTGCCAGCAGCTTTAGCATCCTAGCGGGGGGGCTGGCCAAAAACATTCAGTACTTC
J: TRBJ2-2; V: TRBV7-2; size: NA; D: TRBD2; CDR3: CASSSPSSGGPNTGELFF; DNA: TGTGCCAGCAGCTCCCCCTCTAGCGGGGGGCCGAACACCGGGGAGCTGTTTTTT
J: TRBJ1-2; V: TRBV7-2; size: NA; D: TRBD1; CDR3: CASSLDRGRGGYTF; DNA: TGTGCCAGCAGCTTGGACAGGGGGCGGGGTGGCTACACCTTC
J: TRBJ1-1; V: TRBV5-1; size: NA; D: NA; CDR3: CASSIREDTEAFF; DNA: TGCGCCAGCAGCATCAGGGAGGACACTGAAGCTTTCTTT
J: TRBJ2-1; V: TRBV5-1; size: NA; D: NA; CDR3: CASSLAGLWDEQFF; DNA: TGCGCCAGCAGCTTGGCGGGATTGTGGGATGAGCAGTTCTTC
J: TRBJ1-6; V: TRBV28; size: NA; D: NA; CDR3: CASSLRGSSYNSPLHF; DNA: TGTGCCAGCAGTTTACGAGGGAGCTCCTATAATTCACCCCTCCACTTT
J: TRBJ1-2; V: TRBV7-9; size: NA; D: NA; CDR3: CASSLTADGYTF; DNA: TGTGCCAGCAGCTTAACCGCGGATGGCTACACCTTC
J: TRBJ2-7; V: TRBV10-3; size: NA; D: TRBD1; CDR3: CAIGGTGAYEQYF; DNA: TGTGCCATCGGCGGGACAGGGGCCTACGAGCAGTACTTC
J: TRBJ2-6; V: TRBV11-2; size: NA; D: NA; CDR3: CASSLGRSAGGSGNVLTF; DNA: TGTGCCAGCAGCTTAGGAAGGTCGGCAGGGGGGTCGGGCAACGTCCTGACTTTC
J: TRBJ2-7; V: TRBV7-9; size: NA; D: NA; CDR3: CASQGQNDYEQYF; DNA: TGTGCCAGCCAGGGGCAGAATGACTACGAGCAGTACTTC
J: TRBJ2-1; V: TRBV5-1; size: NA; D: TRBD2; CDR3: CASSLPSGRALPDNEQFF; DNA: TGCGCCAGCAGCTTGCCTAGCGGGAGGGCCCTCCCCGACAATGAGCAGTTCTTC
J: TRBJ2-1; V: TRBV5-4; size: NA; D: NA; CDR3: CASSLWQSYNEQFF; DNA: TGTGCCAGCAGCTTGTGGCAGTCCTACAATGAGCAGTTCTTC
J: TRBJ2-1; V: TRBV6-2/TRBV6-3; size: NA; D: TRBD2; CDR3: CASSYSSSGRALWNEQFF; DNA: TGTGCCAGCAGTTACTCGTCTAGCGGGAGGGCCTTATGGAATGAGCAGTTCTTC
J: TRBJ2-7; V: TRBV4-3; size: NA; D: NA; CDR3: CASSQSPNGRYEQYF; DNA: TGCGCCAGCAGCCAATCGCCGAACGGGAGATACGAGCAGTACTTC
J: TRBJ2-3; V: TRBV19; size: once; D: TRBD1; CDR3: CASSSGQGTDTQYF; DNA: TGTGCCAGTAGTTCCGGACAGGGCACAGATACGCAGTATTTT
J: TRBJ2-1; V: TRBV4-3; size: NA; D: TRBD1; CDR3: CASSQVGDSLYNEQFF; DNA: TGCGCCAGCAGCCAAGTAGGGGACAGTTTGTACAATGAGCAGTTCTTC
J: TRBJ1-2; V: TRBV7-9; size: NA; D: NA; CDR3: CASSLAGTGGYTF; DNA: TGTGCCAGCAGCTTAGCCGGAACGGGAGGCTACACCTTC
J: TRBJ2-3; V: TRBV29-1; size: once; D: NA; CDR3: CSVESGSTDTQYF; DNA: TGCAGCGTTGAATCCGGGAGCACAGATACGCAGTATTTT
J: TRBJ2-1; V: TRBV5-4; size: NA; D: NA; CDR3: CASSLRVGANNEQFF; DNA: TGTGCCAGCAGCTTGCGGGTGGGAGCTAACAATGAGCAGTTCTTC
J: TRBJ2-5; V: TRBV5-5; size: NA; D: TRBD2; CDR3: CASSLSSGQETQYF; DNA: TGTGCCAGCAGCTTATCTAGCGGTCAAGAGACCCAGTACTTC
J: TRBJ2-6; V: TRBV5-6; size: NA; D: NA; CDR3: CASSLVGGISGANVLTF; DNA: TGTGCCAGCAGCTTGGTGGGGGGTATCTCTGGGGCCAACGTCCTGACTTTC
J: TRBJ2-2; V: TRBV5-8; size: NA; D: NA; CDR3: CASSSLAGYTGELFF; DNA: TGTGCCAGCAGCTCCCTGGCGGGGTACACCGGGGAGCTGTTTTTT
J: TRBJ2-7; V: TRBV4-3; size: NA; D: NA; CDR3: CASSQDPRVGYEQYF; DNA: TGCGCCAGCAGCCAAGATCCCAGGGTGGGTTACGAGCAGTACTTC
J: TRBJ2-7; V: TRBV11-3; size: NA; D: TRBD1; CDR3: CASSLDRGPSYEQYF; DNA: TGTGCCAGCAGCTTGGACAGGGGGCCATCCTACGAGCAGTACTTC
J: TRBJ2-2; V: TRBV7-2; size: NA; D: NA; CDR3: CASSLRHSPGAFTGELFF; DNA: TGTGCCAGCAGTCTCCGACACAGCCCGGGAGCCTTCACCGGGGAGCTGTTTTTT
J: TRBJ2-2; V: TRBV9; size: NA; D: NA; CDR3: CASSVGTINTGELFF; DNA: TGTGCCAGCAGCGTAGGGACAATCAACACCGGGGAGCTGTTTTTT
J: TRBJ2-2; V: TRBV29-1; size: NA; D: TRBD1; CDR3: CSATGTGDFGGELFF; DNA: TGCAGCGCTACCGGGACAGGGGATTTTGGCGGGGAGCTGTTTTTT
J: TRBJ2-1; V: TRBV29-1; size: NA; D: TRBD2; CDR3: CSVRTSSGYNEQFF; DNA: TGCAGCGTTCGAACCTCTAGCGGATACAATGAGCAGTTCTTC
J: TRBJ2-5; V: TRBV5-4; size: NA; D: TRBD2; CDR3: CASSSGGLAVQETQYF; DNA: TGTGCCAGCAGCTCCGGGGGACTAGCGGTACAAGAGACCCAGTACTTC
J: TRBJ2-3; V: TRBV28; size: NA; D: TRBD1; CDR3: CASSSAGGSTDTQYF; DNA: TGTGCCAGCAGTTCCGCAGGGGGCAGCACAGATACGCAGTATTTT
J: TRBJ1-2; V: TRBV21-1; size: NA; D: NA; CDR3: CASSNRRQGKGTIPFEYGYTF; DNA: TGTGCCAGCAGCAACCGTCGACAGGGAAAAGGCACTATCCCCTTCGAATACGGCTACACCTTC
J: TRBJ1-1; V: TRBV7-8; size: NA; D: NA; CDR3: CASRPPGLEAFF; DNA: TGTGCCAGCAGACCCCCGGGGTTGGAAGCTTTCTTT
J: TRBJ2-5; V: TRBV6-5; size: NA; D: NA; CDR3: CASSPGRGGISQYF; DNA: TGTGCCAGCAGTCCCGGCCGGGGAGGCATATCCCAGTACTTC
J: TRBJ2-7; V: TRBV12-5; size: NA; D: TRBD2; CDR3: CASGLPTGGAGVHEQYF; DNA: TGTGCTAGTGGTTTGCCAACCGGTGGGGCGGGAGTCCACGAGCAGTACTTC
J: TRBJ1-5; V: TRBV27; size: once; D: NA; CDR3: CASSYREYQPQHF; DNA: TGTGCCAGCAGTTACCGGGAGTATCAGCCCCAGCATTTT
J: TRBJ2-1; V: TRBV9; size: NA; D: TRBD2; CDR3: CASSTAGGSYNEQFF; DNA: TGTGCCAGCTCGACCGCGGGGGGCTCTTACAATGAGCAGTTCTTC
J: TRBJ2-7; V: TRBV4-1; size: NA; D: TRBD2; CDR3: CASSLRTSGSYEQYF; DNA: TGCGCCAGCAGCCTTCGGACTAGCGGCTCCTACGAGCAGTACTTC
J: TRBJ1-1; V: TRBV12-5; size: NA; D: NA; CDR3: CASGSSQPMNTEAFF; DNA: TGTGCTAGTGGTTCGTCACAGCCCATGAACACTGAAGCTTTCTTT